These 27 T cell receptor beta chains were all obtained from the same sample, sequenced in a study of T cell responses to AZD1222 COVID-19 vaccine. The protocol was immunoSEQ multiplex PCR, while the TCRdb copy is restricted to in-frame clones and leaves out a portion. The sample lists fewer than 150,000 clones, 85% to 95% occurring once. The input for sequencing was peripheral blood, taken 28 days after the second AZD1222 dose. The receptors originated from an adult who received the AZD1222 COVID-19 vaccine.

The CDR3 loop is CASSMTDYSNQPQHF. DNA for the CDR3: TGTGCCAGTAGTATGACTGACTATAGCAATCAGCCCCAGCATTTT. The chain has TRBV19 and TRBJ1-5, with D unclear. The CDR3 extends over 15 amino acids. Per the germline V gene, CDR1 is LNHDA and CDR2 is SQIVND (reference sequence). With 3 bases removed from V and 0 bases from J, the gap between germline ends came to 9 bases. The full variable domain, rest sourced from reference TRBV19 and TRBJ1-5, is DGGITQSPKYLFRKEGQNVTLSCEQNLNHDAMYWYRQDPGQGLRLIYYSQIVNDFQKGDIAEGYSVSREKKESFPLTVTSAQKNPTAFYLCASSMTDYSNQPQHFGDGTRLSIL.

This clone was detected once. The chain links TRBV27 to TRBJ2-2; D might be TRBD1 (5 bases). From germline, CDR1 is MNHEY and CDR2 SMNVEV (reference sequence). The CDR3 has 15 amino acids. The V gene lost 4 bases and the J gene lost 0 bases, with 9 bases spanning the gap. Here the CDR3 DNA reads TGTGCCAGCAGTTCTCGGACACCGAACACCGGGGAGCTGTTTTTT. Translating it yields CASSSRTPNTGELFF.

The chain recombines TRBV15 with TRBJ1-3, with D possibly being TRBD1 (5 bases). Germline V gene data show CDR1 as LNHNV and CDR2 as YYDKDF (reference sequence). The length of the CDR3 is 16 residues. Trimming pared 0 bases from V and 4 bases from J, leaving 13 bases between. DNA of the CDR3: TGTGCCACCAGCAGAGATCCCACGACAGTCGGAAACACCATATATTTT. Residues: CATSRDPTTVGNTIYF.

This clone occurred once. Here the CDR3 DNA reads TGTGCCAGCTCACTAGGGACAACGAACACTGAAGCTTTCTTT. Protein product: CASSLGTTNTEAFF. This chain uses TRBV18 with TRBJ1-1, with TRBD1 as a possible D gene (6 bases). The CDR3 spans 14 residues. Per the germline V gene, CDR1 is KGHSH and CDR2 is LQKENI. V was clipped by 4 bases and J by 1 base, with 10 bases between them.

The chain couples TRBV9 to TRBJ2-1, with D uncertain. Germline CDR1 is SGDLS and CDR2 is YYNGEE. CDR3 length equals 16 residues. V was cut by 0 bases and J by 1 base, with 11 bases left in between. CDR3 nucleotides: TGTGCCAGCAGCGTAGGAGTCATGGAGTCCTACAATGAGCAGTTCTTC. It encodes CASSVGVMESYNEQFF.

J is TRBJ2-7 and V is TRBV27, with 7 bases matching TRBD1. Germline CDR1 reads MNHEY; CDR2 reads SMNVEV (reference sequence). The CDR3 is made up of 13 amino acids. V gave up 5 bases and J gave up 4 bases; unmatched junction bases: 5. CDR3 coding DNA: TGTGCCAGCAGTCACGACAGGGTATACGAGCAGTACTTC. Its translation is CASSHDRVYEQYF.

The chain joins TRBV18 to TRBJ1-5; TRBD1 might be the D (5 bases). Trimming removed 0 bases at V and 0 bases at J, with 9 bases between. This CDR3 is 16 amino acids long. Looked up from germline, CDR1 is KGHSH and CDR2 is LQKENI. The CDR3 loop is CASSPPGVASNQPQHF. As DNA, the CDR3 is TGTGCCAGCTCACCACCGGGGGTAGCTAGCAATCAGCCCCAGCATTTT.

In this sample, this clone turned up once. The chain joins TRBV20-1 to TRBJ1-1, with TRBD1 matching 7 bases. Germline lookup yields CDR1 DFQATT and CDR2 SNEGSKA (reference sequence). V was pared by 4 bases and J by 7 bases, with 3 bases of the junction left unmatched. CDR3 length equals 11 residues. The CDR3 sequence: CSATDRYEAFF. CDR3 nucleotide sequence: TGCAGTGCTACGGACAGGTATGAAGCTTTCTTT.

This clone has just one count. J is TRBJ1-3 and V is TRBV9; D remains ambiguous. The CDR3 sequence is 15 residues long. V was clipped by 0 bases and J by 4 bases, with 11 bases between them. Per germline, CDR1 SGDLS and CDR2 YYNGEE. The CDR3 sequence: CASSVDSRPGNTIYF. CDR3 coding DNA: TGTGCCAGCAGCGTAGATAGCCGCCCGGGAAACACCATATATTTT. Full variable domain (outside the CDR3, taken from reference TRBV9 and TRBJ1-3): DSGVTQTPKHLITATGQRVTLRCSPRSGDLSVYWYQQSLDQGLQFLIQYYNGEERAKGNILERFSAQQFPDLHSELNLSSLELGDSALYFCASSVDSRPGNTIYFGEGSWLTVV.

The rearrangement uses TRBV16 and TRBJ2-7; possibly TRBD1 or TRBD2 for D (5 bases each). Germline V gene lookup returns CDR1 KGHSY and CDR2 FQNENV. CDR3 length: 15 residues. The V gene lost 1 base and the J gene lost 0 bases, with 10 bases spanning the gap. The CDR3 loop is CASSQLGDSSYEQYV. The CDR3 DNA reads TGTGCCAGCAGCCAATTGGGAGACAGCTCCTACGAGCAGTACGTC.

The rearrangement links TRBV10-3 to TRBJ2-2, with 7 bases aligning to TRBD2. Trimming at V came to 8 bases and at J to 5 bases, leaving 8 bases not matched to a gene. Per the germline V gene, CDR1 is ENHRY and CDR2 is SYGVKD. This CDR3 is 14 amino acids long. The CDR3 sequence is CAISGTTKTGELFF. Written as DNA, the CDR3 is TGTGCCATCTCCGGGACTACAAAGACCGGGGAGCTGTTTTTT.

The chain combines TRBV27 with TRBJ2-5, with 10 positions matching TRBD1. The CDR3 has 15 amino acids. Germline CDR1 MNHEY, CDR2 SMNVEV (reference sequence). V lost 0 bases and J lost 5; bases outside the gene matches: 3. CDR3: CASSLSGQGRETQYF. CDR3 DNA: TGTGCCAGCAGTTTATCGGGACAGGGGAGGGAGACCCAGTACTTC.

The gene calls are TRBV29-1 and TRBJ1-2, with D hard to call. Trimming stripped 0 bases from V and 8 bases from J, with 16 bases between. The V gene's germline CDR1 is SQVTM and CDR2 ANQGSEA. The CDR3 has 14 residues. The CDR3 sequence: CSVEDPLLQRGYTF. The CDR3, as DNA: TGCAGCGTTGAAGATCCATTGTTACAGAGAGGCTACACCTTC.

The chain combines TRBV19 with TRBJ1-3, with D uncertain. V lost 5 bases and J lost 0, with 5 bases in between. This CDR3 is 13 amino acids long. Germline V gene lookup returns CDR1 LNHDA and CDR2 SQIVND (reference sequence). CDR3 sequence (DNA): TGTGCCAGTAGTGAGGTCTCTGGAAACACCATATATTTT. Translation: CASSEVSGNTIYF.

The chain has TRBV19 and TRBJ2-1; 7 nucleotides align to TRBD1. Per the germline V gene, CDR1 is LNHDA and CDR2 is SQIVND (reference sequence). The CDR3 is 15 amino acids. The trim removed 5 bases at V and 5 bases at J, leaving 9 bases unmatched. As DNA, the CDR3 is TGTGCCAGTAGTTCCGGGACAGCCCTGAACAATGAGCAGTTCTTC. Translation gives CASSSGTALNNEQFF.

J is TRBJ1-1 and V is TRBV19, with D tentatively TRBD1 (6 bases). The ends were cut back, 4 bases at V and 1 base at J, with 13 bases in the middle. The V gene's germline CDR1 is LNHDA and CDR2 SQIVND (reference sequence). The CDR3 length is 15 residues. The CDR3 loop reads CASSRGTTENTEAFF. As DNA, the CDR3 is TGTGCCAGTAGTAGGGGGACAACCGAGAACACTGAAGCTTTCTTT.

J is TRBJ1-2 and V is TRBV24-1; TRBD1 matches 7 bases. Germline V gene lookup returns CDR1 KGHDR and CDR2 SFDVKD. This CDR3 has 12 residues. J was trimmed by 7 bases and V by 4 bases; bases with no gene match: 2. CDR3 loop: CATSDYRGGYTF. CDR3 nucleotides: TGTGCCACCAGTGACTACAGGGGTGGCTACACCTTC.

J is TRBJ1-1 and V is TRBV6-1, with 8 bases that match TRBD1. V was pared by 6 bases and J by 3 bases, with 6 bases of the junction left unmatched. Germline lookup yields CDR1 MNHNS and CDR2 SASEGT. The CDR3 length is 14 residues. CDR3 region: CASRTDREDTEAFF. The CDR3 DNA reads as TGTGCCAGCAGGACGGACAGGGAAGACACTGAAGCTTTCTTT.

This chain links TRBV9 with TRBJ2-1, with D possibly TRBD1 on 5 matching bases. CDR1 is SGDLS, CDR2 YYNGEE, per germline. This CDR3 has 15 residues. V shed 4 bases and J shed 7 bases, with 18 bases lying between them. The CDR3 nucleotides are TGTGCCAGCAGCCTCGACAGTTATCCTACAAATGAGCAGTTCTTC. It translates to CASSLDSYPTNEQFF.

The chain links TRBV6-4 to TRBJ2-1; tentatively, D is TRBD2 (6 bases). From germline, CDR1 is MRHNA and CDR2 SNTAGT. The CDR3 loop spans 12 amino acids. V lost 7 bases to trimming and J lost 8 bases, with 12 bases between them. CDR3 bases: TGTGCCAGCAAGGATTGGGGGGATGAGCAGTTCTTC. Protein sequence: CASKDWGDEQFF.

V usage is TRBV2 and J usage is TRBJ2-3; 11 bases line up with TRBD2. Germline V gene sequence: CDR1 SNHLY, CDR2 FYNNEI. This CDR3 comprises 15 residues. The V and J ends lost 2 bases and 8 bases, in that order; junction bases with no gene match: 6. The CDR3 DNA reads as TGTGCCAGCAGTGAAACTAGCGGGAGTATCGGTACGCAGTATTTT. Amino acid sequence: CASSETSGSIGTQYF. Complete variable domain (other parts from reference TRBV2 and TRBJ2-3): EPEVTQTPSHQVTQMGQEVILRCVPISNHLYFYWYRQILGQKVEFLVSFYNNEISEKSEIFDDQFSVERPDGSNFTLKIRSTKLEDSAMYFCASSETSGSIGTQYFGPGTRLTVL.

The chain combines TRBV6-1 with TRBJ1-2; no firm D call. This CDR3 region has 15 residues. Germline CDR1 is MNHNS and CDR2 is SASEGT. The V gene lost 1 base and the J gene lost 5 bases, with 14 bases spanning the gap. The CDR3 loop reads CASSEDLEKQYGYTF. CDR3 bases: TGTGCCAGCAGTGAAGATCTAGAGAAGCAGTATGGCTACACCTTC.

This sequence joins TRBV28 and TRBJ1-5, with D possibly matching TRBD1 (6 bases). Germline loops: CDR1 MDHEN, CDR2 SYDVKM. V lost 5 bases to trimming and J lost 4 bases, with 9 bases between them. This CDR3 is built from 13 residues. The CDR3 region is CASSGQLNQPQHF. In DNA form, the CDR3 reads TGTGCCAGCAGTGGACAGTTAAATCAGCCCCAGCATTTT.

This rearrangement joins TRBV6-6 to TRBJ2-3; 11 nucleotides agree with TRBD2. CDR3 length: 16 residues. The V gene end was trimmed by 6 bases and the J gene end by 5 bases; junction bases not matched to a gene: 10. CDR1 and CDR2 (germline): MNHNY, SVGAGI (reference sequence). CDR3 sequence reads: CASRIFSGRAEDTQYF. The CDR3 DNA sequence: TGTGCCAGCAGGATCTTTAGCGGGAGGGCTGAAGATACGCAGTATTTT.

The chain links TRBV5-4 to TRBJ2-7, with TRBD2 as a possible D gene (5 bases). CDR1 SGHNT and CDR2 YYREEE come from the germline V gene (reference sequence). V lost 1 base, J lost 5 bases, and 10 bases lay in between. This CDR3 region has 13 residues. The CDR3 here is CASSLREPDEQYV. The CDR3 DNA sequence: TGTGCCAGCAGCTTGCGGGAACCGGACGAGCAGTACGTC.

V gene TRBV29-1 combines with J gene TRBJ1-1, with a weak D call TRBD1 (5 bases). V lost 6 bases to trimming and J lost 5 bases, with 10 bases between them. CDR3 size: 11 residues. CDR1 and CDR2 (germline): SQVTM, ANQGSEA. This CDR3 is CSVFGGTEAFF. The CDR3 DNA reads TGCAGCGTCTTTGGGGGGACTGAAGCTTTCTTT.

The chain recombines TRBV19 with TRBJ2-5; 8 nucleotides align to TRBD2. The germline V gene encodes CDR1 LNHDA and CDR2 SQIVND (reference sequence). The length of the CDR3 is 15 residues. Unmatched junction bases numbered 7, after V lost 4 bases and J lost 3 bases. The CDR3 is CASSTTGLGEETQYF. DNA for the CDR3: TGTGCCAGTAGTACGACGGGACTAGGGGAAGAGACCCAGTACTTC.